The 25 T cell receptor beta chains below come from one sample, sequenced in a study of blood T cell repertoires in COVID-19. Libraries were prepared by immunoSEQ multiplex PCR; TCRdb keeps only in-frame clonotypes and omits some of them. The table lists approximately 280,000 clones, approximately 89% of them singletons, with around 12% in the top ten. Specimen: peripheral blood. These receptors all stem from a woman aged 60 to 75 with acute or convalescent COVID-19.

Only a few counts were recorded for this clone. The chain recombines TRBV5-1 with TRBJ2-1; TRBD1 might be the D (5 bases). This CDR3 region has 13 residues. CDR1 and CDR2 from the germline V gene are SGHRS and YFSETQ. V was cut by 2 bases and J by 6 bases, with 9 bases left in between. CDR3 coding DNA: TGCGCCAGCAGCTTACAGGTCCCCAATGAGCAGTTCTTC. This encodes CASSLQVPNEQFF.

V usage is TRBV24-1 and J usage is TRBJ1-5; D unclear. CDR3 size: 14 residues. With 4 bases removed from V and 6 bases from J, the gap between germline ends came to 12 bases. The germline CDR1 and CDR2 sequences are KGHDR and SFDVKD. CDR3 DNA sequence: TGTGCCACCAGTGACTCCCGGTGGGCTCAGCCCCAGCATTTT. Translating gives CATSDSRWAQPQHF.

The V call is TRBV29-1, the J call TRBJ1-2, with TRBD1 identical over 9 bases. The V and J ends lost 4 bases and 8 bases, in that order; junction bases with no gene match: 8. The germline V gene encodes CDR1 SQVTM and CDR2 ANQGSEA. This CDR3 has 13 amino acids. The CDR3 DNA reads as TGCAGCGTTGTAATTACAGGGGGCGGGGGCTACACCTTC. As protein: CSVVITGGGGYTF.

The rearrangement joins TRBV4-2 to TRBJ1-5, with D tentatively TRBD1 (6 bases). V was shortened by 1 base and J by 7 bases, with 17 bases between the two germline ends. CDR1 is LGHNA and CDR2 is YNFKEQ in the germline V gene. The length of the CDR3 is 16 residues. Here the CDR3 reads CASSQVNSRGDQPQHF. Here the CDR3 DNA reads TGTGCCAGCAGCCAAGTCAATTCCAGGGGAGACCAGCCCCAGCATTTT.

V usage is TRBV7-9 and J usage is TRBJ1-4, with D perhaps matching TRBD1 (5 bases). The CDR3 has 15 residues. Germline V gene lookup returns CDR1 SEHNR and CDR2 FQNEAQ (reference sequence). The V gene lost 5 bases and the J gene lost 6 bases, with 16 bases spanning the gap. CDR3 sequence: CASSPRWGIDEKLFF. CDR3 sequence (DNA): TGTGCCAGCAGCCCACGGTGGGGCATTGATGAAAAACTGTTTTTT.

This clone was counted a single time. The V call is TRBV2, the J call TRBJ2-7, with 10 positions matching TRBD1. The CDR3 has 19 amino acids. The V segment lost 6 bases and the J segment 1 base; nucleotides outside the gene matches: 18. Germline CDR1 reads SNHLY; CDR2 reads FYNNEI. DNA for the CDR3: TGTGCCAGCAGGGCTCCGGGGGACAGGGGAGCGTATCGGTCCTACGAGCAGTACTTC. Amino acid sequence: CASRAPGDRGAYRSYEQYF.

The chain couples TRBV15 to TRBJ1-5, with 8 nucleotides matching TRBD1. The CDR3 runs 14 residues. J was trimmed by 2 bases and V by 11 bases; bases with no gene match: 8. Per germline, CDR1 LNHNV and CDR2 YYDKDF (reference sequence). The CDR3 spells CASAQGVGNQPQHF. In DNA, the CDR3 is TGTGCCTCAGCACAGGGGGTGGGCAATCAGCCCCAGCATTTT.

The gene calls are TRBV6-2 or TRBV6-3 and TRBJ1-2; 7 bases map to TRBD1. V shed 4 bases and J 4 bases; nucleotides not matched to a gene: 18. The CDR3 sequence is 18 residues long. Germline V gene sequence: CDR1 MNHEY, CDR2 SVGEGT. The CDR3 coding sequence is TGTGCCAGCAGTTTCACCGGCCCAGACTCCGAGGGGGCCTATGGCTACACCTTC. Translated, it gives CASSFTGPDSEGAYGYTF.

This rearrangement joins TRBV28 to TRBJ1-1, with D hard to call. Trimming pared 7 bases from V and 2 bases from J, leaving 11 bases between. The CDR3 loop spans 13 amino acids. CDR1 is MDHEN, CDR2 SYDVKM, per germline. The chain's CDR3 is CASIPQVNTEAFF. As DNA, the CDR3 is TGTGCCAGCATCCCGCAGGTTAACACTGAAGCTTTCTTT.

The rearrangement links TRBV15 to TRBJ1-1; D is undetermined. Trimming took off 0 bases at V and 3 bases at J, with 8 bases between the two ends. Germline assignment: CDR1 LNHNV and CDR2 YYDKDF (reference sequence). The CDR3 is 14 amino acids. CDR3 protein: CATSREVQDTEAFF. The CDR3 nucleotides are TGTGCCACCAGCAGAGAGGTTCAGGACACTGAAGCTTTCTTT. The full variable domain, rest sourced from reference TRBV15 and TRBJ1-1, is DAMVIQNPRYQVTQFGKPVTLSCSQTLNHNVMYWYQQKSSQAPKLLFHYYDKDFNNEADTPDNFQSRRPNTSFCFLDIRSPGLGDTAMYLCATSREVQDTEAFFGQGTRLTVV.

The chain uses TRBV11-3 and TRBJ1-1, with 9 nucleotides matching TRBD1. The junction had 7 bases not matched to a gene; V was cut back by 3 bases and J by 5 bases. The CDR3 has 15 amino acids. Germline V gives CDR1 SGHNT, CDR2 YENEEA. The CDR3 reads CASSLGTGMGTEAFF. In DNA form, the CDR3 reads TGTGCCAGCAGCTTGGGGACAGGGATGGGGACTGAAGCTTTCTTT.

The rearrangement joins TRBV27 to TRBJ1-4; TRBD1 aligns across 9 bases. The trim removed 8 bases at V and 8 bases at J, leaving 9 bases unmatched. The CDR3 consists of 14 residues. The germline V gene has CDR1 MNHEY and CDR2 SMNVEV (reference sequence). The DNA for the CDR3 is TGTGCCAGCTCCAGACAGGGGGGAGGGGAAAAACTGTTTTTT. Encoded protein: CASSRQGGGEKLFF. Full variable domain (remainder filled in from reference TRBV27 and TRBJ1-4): EAQVTQNPRYLITVTGKKLTVTCSQNMNHEYMSWYRQDPGLGLRQIYYSMNVEVTDKGDVPEGYKVSRKEKRNFPLILESPSPNQTSLYFCASSRQGGGEKLFFGSGTQLSVL.

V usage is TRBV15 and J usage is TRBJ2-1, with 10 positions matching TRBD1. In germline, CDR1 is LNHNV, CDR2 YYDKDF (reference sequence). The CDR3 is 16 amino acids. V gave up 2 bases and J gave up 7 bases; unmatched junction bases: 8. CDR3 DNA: TGTGCCACCAGCAGAACAAGACAGGGGGCGAAGAATGAGCAGTTCTTC. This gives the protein CATSRTRQGAKNEQFF.

For the CDR3, the DNA is TGTGCCAGCAGCAATCCTAGCATTAGCACAGATACGCAGTATTTT. As protein: CASSNPSISTDTQYF. V and J are TRBV7-9 and TRBJ2-3; possibly TRBD2 for D (5 bases). CDR1 and CDR2 from the germline V gene are SEHNR and FQNEAQ (reference sequence). Trimming removed 5 bases from V and 0 bases from J, with 12 bases in between. This CDR3 has 15 residues.

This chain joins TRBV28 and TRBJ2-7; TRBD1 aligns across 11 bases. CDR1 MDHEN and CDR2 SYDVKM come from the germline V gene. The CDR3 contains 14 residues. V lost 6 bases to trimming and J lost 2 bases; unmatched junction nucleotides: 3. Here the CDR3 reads CASRGQGGAYEQYF. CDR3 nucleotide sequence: TGTGCCAGCAGGGGACAGGGGGGCGCCTACGAGCAGTACTTC. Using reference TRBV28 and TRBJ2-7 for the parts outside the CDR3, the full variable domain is DVKVTQSSRYLVKRTGEKVFLECVQDMDHENMFWYRQDPGLGLRLIYFSYDVKMKEKGDIPEGYSVSREKKERFSLILESASTNQTSMYLCASRGQGGAYEQYFGPGTRLTVT.

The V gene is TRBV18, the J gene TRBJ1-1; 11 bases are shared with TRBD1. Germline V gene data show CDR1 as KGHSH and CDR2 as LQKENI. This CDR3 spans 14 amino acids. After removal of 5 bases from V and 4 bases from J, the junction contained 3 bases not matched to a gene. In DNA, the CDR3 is TGTGCCAGCTCAGGACAGGGGGCCGGCACTGAAGCTTTCTTT. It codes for CASSGQGAGTEAFF.

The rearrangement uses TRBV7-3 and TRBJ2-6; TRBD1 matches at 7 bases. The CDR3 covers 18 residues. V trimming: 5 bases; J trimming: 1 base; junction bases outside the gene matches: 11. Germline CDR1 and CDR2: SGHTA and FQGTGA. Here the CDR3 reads CASSPQTGFGSGANVLTF. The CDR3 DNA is TGTGCCAGCAGCCCCCAGACAGGGTTTGGGTCTGGGGCCAACGTCCTGACTTTC.

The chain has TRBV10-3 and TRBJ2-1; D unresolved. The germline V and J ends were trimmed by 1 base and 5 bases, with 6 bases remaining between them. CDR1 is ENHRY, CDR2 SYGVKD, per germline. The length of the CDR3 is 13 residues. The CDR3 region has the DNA TGTGCCATCAGTGAGTACATTAACAATGAGCAGTTCTTC. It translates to CAISEYINNEQFF.

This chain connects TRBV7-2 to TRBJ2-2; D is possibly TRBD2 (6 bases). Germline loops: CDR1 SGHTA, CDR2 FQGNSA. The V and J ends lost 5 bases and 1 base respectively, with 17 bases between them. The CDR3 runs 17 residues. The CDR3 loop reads CASSPPPRGRNTGELFF. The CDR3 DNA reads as TGTGCCAGCAGCCCTCCTCCACGGGGGAGGAACACCGGGGAGCTGTTTTTT.

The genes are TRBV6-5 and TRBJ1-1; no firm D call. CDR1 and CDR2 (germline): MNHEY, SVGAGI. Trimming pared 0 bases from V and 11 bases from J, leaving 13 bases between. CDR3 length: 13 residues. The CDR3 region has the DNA TGTGCCAGCAGTTACTCGATAGCGGCTTACGCTTTCTTT. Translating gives CASSYSIAAYAFF.

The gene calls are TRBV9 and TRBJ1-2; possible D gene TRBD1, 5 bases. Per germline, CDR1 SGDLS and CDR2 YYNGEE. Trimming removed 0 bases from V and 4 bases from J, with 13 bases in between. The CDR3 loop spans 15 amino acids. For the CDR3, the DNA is TGTGCCAGCAGCGTAGATAGTCGGGGGGTCTATGGCTACACCTTC. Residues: CASSVDSRGVYGYTF.

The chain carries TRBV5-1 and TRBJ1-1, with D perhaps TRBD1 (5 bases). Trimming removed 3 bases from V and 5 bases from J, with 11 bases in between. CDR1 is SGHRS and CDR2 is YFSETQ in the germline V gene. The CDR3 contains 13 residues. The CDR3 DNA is TGCGCCAGCAGCTCCCCGGGGGGGACTGAAGCTTTCTTT. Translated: CASSSPGGTEAFF.

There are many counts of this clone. As DNA, the CDR3 is TGTGCCACCAGCAGCCCCCAGACAGGGAATAACGAGCAGTACTTC. As protein: CATSSPQTGNNEQYF. The chain employs TRBV15 and TRBJ2-7, with 7 bases lining up with TRBD1. Germline CDR1 reads LNHNV; CDR2 reads YYDKDF (reference sequence). V was pared by 3 bases and J by 5 bases, with 10 bases of the junction left unmatched. The CDR3 is 15 residues long.

DNA of the CDR3: TGTGCCAGCTCACCACCGGAGGGTGGGGGCTCCTACGAGCAGTACTTC. Its protein is CASSPPEGGGSYEQYF. V is TRBV18 and J is TRBJ2-7; weak D call: TRBD2 (6 bases). The CDR3 has 16 amino acids. Trimming stripped 0 bases from V and 0 bases from J, with 12 bases between. Germline V lookup: CDR1 KGHSH, CDR2 LQKENI.

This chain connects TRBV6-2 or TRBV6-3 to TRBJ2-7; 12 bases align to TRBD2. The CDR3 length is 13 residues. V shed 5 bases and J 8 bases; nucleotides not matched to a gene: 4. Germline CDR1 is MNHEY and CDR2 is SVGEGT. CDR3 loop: CASSPGLAGKQYF. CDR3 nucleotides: TGTGCCAGCAGTCCCGGACTAGCGGGAAAGCAGTACTTC.